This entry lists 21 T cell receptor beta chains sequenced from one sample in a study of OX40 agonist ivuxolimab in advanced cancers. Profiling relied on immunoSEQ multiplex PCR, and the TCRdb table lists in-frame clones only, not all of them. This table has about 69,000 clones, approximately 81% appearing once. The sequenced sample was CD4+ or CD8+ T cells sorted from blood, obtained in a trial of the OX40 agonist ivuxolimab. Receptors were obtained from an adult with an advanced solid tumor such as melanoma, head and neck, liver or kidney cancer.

In DNA, the CDR3 is TGTGCCAGCAGCCGGGGCCTACCGTCCTCCTACGAGCAGTACTTC. This gives the protein CASSRGLPSSYEQYF. The rearrangement links TRBV6-5 to TRBJ2-7; the D gene could be TRBD1 or TRBD2 (5 bases each). Germline values: CDR1 MNHEY, CDR2 SVGAGI. Trimming removed 6 bases at V and 0 bases at J, with 15 bases between. This CDR3 comprises 15 residues.

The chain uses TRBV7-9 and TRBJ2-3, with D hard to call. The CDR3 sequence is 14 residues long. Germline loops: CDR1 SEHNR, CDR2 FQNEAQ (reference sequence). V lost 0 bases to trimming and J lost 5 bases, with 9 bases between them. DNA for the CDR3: TGTGCCAGCAGCTTAGCCGTTTCGGGAGATACGCAGTATTTT. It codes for CASSLAVSGDTQYF.

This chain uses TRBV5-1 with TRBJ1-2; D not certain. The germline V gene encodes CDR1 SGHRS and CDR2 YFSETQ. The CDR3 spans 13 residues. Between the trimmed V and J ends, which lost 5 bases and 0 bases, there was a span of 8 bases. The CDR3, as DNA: TGCGCCAGCAGACCCGAACCTAACTATGGCTACACCTTC. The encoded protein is CASRPEPNYGYTF.

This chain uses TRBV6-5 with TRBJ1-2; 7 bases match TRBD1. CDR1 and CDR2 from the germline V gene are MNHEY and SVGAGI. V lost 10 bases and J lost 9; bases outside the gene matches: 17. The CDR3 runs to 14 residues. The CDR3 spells CAIRAQGQTGRYTF. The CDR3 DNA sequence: TGTGCCATCCGAGCACAGGGTCAGACAGGGCGCTACACCTTC.

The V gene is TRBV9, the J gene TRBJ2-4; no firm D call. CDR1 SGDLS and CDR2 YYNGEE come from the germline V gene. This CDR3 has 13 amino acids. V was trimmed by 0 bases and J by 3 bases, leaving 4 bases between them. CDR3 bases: TGTGCCAGCAGCGTAGACAACAAAAACATTCAGTACTTC. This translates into CASSVDNKNIQYF.

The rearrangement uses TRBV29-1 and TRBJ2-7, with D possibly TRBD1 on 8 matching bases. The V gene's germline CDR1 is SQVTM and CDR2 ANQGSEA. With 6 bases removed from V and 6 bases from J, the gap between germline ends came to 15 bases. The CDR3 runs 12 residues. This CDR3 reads CSVGQGGGEQYF. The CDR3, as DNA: TGCAGCGTCGGACAGGGAGGGGGCGAGCAGTACTTC.

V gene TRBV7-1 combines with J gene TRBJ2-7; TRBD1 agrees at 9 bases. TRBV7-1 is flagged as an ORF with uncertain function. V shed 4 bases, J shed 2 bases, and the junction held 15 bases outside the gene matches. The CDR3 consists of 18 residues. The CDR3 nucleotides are TGTGCCAGCAGCTTTAGCGGAGAACAGGGGGCGAACCCCTACGAGCAGTACTTC. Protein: CASSFSGEQGANPYEQYF.

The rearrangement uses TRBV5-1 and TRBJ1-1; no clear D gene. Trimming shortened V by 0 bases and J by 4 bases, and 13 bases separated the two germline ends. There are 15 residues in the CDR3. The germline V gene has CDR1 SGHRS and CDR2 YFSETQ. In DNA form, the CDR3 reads TGCGCCAGCAGCTTGGCCGGGAGAGGAAGCACTGAAGCTTTCTTT. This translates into CASSLAGRGSTEAFF.

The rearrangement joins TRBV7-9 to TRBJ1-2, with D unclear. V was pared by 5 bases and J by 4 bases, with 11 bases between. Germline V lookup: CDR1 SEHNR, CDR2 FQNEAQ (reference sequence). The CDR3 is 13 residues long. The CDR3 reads CASSPDSSYGYTF. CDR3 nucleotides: TGTGCCAGCAGCCCGGACTCTAGCTATGGCTACACCTTC.

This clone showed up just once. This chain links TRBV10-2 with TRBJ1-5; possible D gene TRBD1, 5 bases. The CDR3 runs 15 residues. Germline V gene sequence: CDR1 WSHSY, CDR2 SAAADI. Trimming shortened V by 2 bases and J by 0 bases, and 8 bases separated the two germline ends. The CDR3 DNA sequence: TGCGCCAGCAGTGAGGGACAATTTAGCAATCAGCCCCAGCATTTT. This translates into CASSEGQFSNQPQHF.

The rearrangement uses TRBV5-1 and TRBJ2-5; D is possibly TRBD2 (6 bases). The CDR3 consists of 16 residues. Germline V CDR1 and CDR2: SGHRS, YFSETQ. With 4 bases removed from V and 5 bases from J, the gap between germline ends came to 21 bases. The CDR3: CASSTGLTPGVETQYF. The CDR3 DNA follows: TGCGCCAGCAGCACGGGTTTAACTCCGGGAGTGGAGACCCAGTACTTC.

CDR3 residues: CASSPADNYGYTF. The CDR3 DNA sequence: TGTGCCAGCTCACCAGCGGACAACTATGGCTACACCTTC. The genes are TRBV18 and TRBJ1-2; D remains ambiguous. The CDR3 length is 13 residues. Germline V gene sequence: CDR1 KGHSH, CDR2 LQKENI. Trimming removed 2 bases at V and 2 bases at J, with 6 bases between. Filled out from reference TRBV18 and TRBJ1-2, the complete variable domain reads NAGVMQNPRHLVRRRGQEARLRCSPMKGHSHVYWYRQLPEEGLKFMVYLQKENIIDESGMPKERFSAEFPKEGPSILRIQQVVRGDSAAYFCASSPADNYGYTFGSGTRLTVV.

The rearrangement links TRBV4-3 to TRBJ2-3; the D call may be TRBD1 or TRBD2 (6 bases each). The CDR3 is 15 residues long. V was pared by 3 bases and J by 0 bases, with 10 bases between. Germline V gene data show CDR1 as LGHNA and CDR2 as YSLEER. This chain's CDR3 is CASSQDSGSTDTQYF. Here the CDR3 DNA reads TGCGCCAGCAGCCAGGACAGCGGGAGCACAGATACGCAGTATTTT.

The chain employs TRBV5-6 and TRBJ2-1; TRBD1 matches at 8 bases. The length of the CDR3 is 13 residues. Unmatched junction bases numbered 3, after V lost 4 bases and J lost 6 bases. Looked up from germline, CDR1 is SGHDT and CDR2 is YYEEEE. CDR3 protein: CASSLDRANEQFF. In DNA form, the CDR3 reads TGTGCCAGCAGCCTGGACAGGGCCAATGAGCAGTTCTTC.

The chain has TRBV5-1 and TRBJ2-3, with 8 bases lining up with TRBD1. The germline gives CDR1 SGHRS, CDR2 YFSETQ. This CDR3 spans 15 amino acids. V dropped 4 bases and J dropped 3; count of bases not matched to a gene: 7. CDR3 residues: CASSPQGVRTDTQYF. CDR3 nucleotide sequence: TGCGCCAGCAGCCCACAGGGGGTGAGGACAGATACGCAGTATTTT.

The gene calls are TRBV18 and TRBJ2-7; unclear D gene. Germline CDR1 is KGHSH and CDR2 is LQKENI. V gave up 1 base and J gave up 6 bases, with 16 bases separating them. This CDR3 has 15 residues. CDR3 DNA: TGTGCCAGCTCACCACGTCTAAGACTCTCCCGCGAGCAGTACTTC. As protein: CASSPRLRLSREQYF.

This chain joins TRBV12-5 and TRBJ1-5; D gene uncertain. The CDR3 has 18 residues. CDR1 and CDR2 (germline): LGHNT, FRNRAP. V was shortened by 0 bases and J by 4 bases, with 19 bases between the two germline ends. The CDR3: CASGLVLGGKGLNQPQHF. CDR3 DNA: TGTGCTAGTGGTTTGGTTTTAGGTGGAAAGGGCCTTAATCAGCCCCAGCATTTT.

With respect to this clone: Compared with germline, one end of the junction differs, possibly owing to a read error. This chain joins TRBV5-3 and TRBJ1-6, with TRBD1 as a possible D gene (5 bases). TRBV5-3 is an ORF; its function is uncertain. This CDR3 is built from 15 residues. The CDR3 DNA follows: TGTGCCAGCAGCTTGGCGGGGGCCTATAATTCACCCCTCCACTTT. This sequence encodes CASSLAGAYNSPLHF.

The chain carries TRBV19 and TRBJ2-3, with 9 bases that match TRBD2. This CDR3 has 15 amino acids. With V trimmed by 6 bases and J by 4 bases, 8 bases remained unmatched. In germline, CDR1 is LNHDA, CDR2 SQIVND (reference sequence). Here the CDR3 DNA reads TGTGCCAGTAGAGAGAAGGCGGGGGGGGCAGATACGCAGTATTTT. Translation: CASREKAGGADTQYF.

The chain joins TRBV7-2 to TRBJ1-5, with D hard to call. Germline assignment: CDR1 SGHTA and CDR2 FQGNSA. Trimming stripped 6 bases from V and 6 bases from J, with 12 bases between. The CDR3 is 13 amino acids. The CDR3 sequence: CASSLAPFQPQHF. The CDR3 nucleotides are TGTGCCAGCAGTCTAGCCCCTTTTCAGCCCCAGCATTTT.

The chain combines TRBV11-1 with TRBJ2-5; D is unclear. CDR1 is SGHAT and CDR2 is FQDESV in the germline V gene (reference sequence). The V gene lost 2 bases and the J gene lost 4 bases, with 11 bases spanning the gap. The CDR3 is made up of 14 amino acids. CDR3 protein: CASSLSLVAETQYF. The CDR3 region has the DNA TGTGCCAGCAGCTTATCCCTAGTCGCAGAGACCCAGTACTTC.